The sequence of this T cell receptor (beta chain) was determined in a study of cytotoxic CD8 clonotypes in ibrutinib-treated CLL. On the study more broadly: When averaged across all of the samples, the counts came to a few hundred thousand productive templates and more than 80,000 productive rearrangements.

Roughly 2 micrograms of genomic DNA, which was extracted from cryopreserved PBMCs, served as the material used for the TCR beta libraries. From germline, CDR1 is GTSNPN and CDR2 SVGIG (reference sequence). The CDR3 totals 13 residues. Trimming pared 7 bases from V and 0 bases from J, leaving 10 bases between. Study conclusions and caveats: Private clonotypes, not public ones, expanded at ibrutinib response. The study sampled sustained-remission and progressing patients at different times.

Remarks on this clone: Its specificity is not known.

Assay used: immunoSEQ multiplex PCR; TCRdb lists only in-frame clones, some missing. The sample includes 75,000 to 80,000 clones, roughly 85% of them seen just once. The chain has TRBV30 and TRBJ1-3; D gene uncertain. The receptor was isolated from a human donor with chronic lymphocytic leukemia. Sequenced here: PBMCs, sampled after 24 months of ibrutinib treatment. CDR3 protein: CAFSDLSGNTIYF. CDR3 in DNA: TGTGCCTTCTCGGACCTCTCTGGAAACACCATATATTTT. Based on the CDR3 plus reference TRBV30 and TRBJ1-3, the full variable domain is SQTIHQWPATLVQPVGSPLSLECTVEGTSNPNLYWYRQAAGRGLQLLFYSVGIGQISSEVPQNLSASRPQDRQFILSSKKLLLSDSGFYLCAFSDLSGNTIYFGEGSWLTVV.